Shown below are 4 T cell receptor beta chains from a single sample sequenced in a study of shared clonotypes between healthy human individuals. Libraries were prepared by immunoSEQ multiplex PCR; TCRdb keeps only in-frame clonotypes and omits some of them. The sample holds approximately 720,000 clones, roughly 70% seen once. Sequencing was carried out using memory CD4+ T cells sorted from blood. This sample's subset: CD45RA-negative fraction. These receptors all stem from a woman in her twenties or thirties in good health.

V gene TRBV10-3 combines with J gene TRBJ2-5, with TRBD2 matching over 8 bases. V gave up 6 bases and J gave up 1 base; unmatched junction bases: 4. CDR1 and CDR2 (germline): ENHRY, SYGVKD. This CDR3 is 14 amino acids long. The CDR3 nucleotides are TGTGCCATCAGCCCCGGGACTAGCCAAGAGACCCAGTACTTC. Its translation is CAISPGTSQETQYF.

The DNA of the CDR3 is TGTGCCAGCAGTTTATTCCTTAACGAGCAGTACTTC. Protein product: CASSLFLNEQYF. This chain connects TRBV28 to TRBJ2-5; D not certain. The J call may be incorrect, as the DNA end agrees better with TRBJ2-7. This CDR3 has 12 amino acids. Germline V lookup: CDR1 MDHEN, CDR2 SYDVKM.

This chain uses TRBV11-2 with TRBJ1-1, with D perhaps TRBD1 (5 bases). Germline CDR1 is SGHAT and CDR2 is FQNNGV. This CDR3 is 14 amino acids long. Between the trimmed V and J ends, which lost 3 bases and 5 bases, there was a span of 13 bases. Here the CDR3 DNA reads TGTGCCAGCAGCTTTTTCGGAGGGGAGACTGAAGCTTTCTTT. This codes for CASSFFGGETEAFF.

This clone was observed once. CDR3 in DNA: TGCGCCAGCAGCGAGGGACAGGGCGAAAAACTGTTTTTT. This gives the protein CASSEGQGEKLFF. This rearrangement joins TRBV5-1 to TRBJ1-4; TRBD1 matches 9 bases. Per germline, CDR1 SGHRS and CDR2 YFSETQ. The CDR3 is made up of 13 amino acids. The junction had 3 bases not matched to a gene; V was cut back by 4 bases and J by 8 bases. The whole variable domain, filled in from reference TRBV5-1 and TRBJ1-4, reads KAGVTQTPRYLIKTRGQQVTLSCSPISGHRSVSWYQQTPGQGLQFLFEYFSETQRNKGNFPGRFSGRQFSNSRSEMNVSTLELGDSALYLCASSEGQGEKLFFGSGTQLSVL.